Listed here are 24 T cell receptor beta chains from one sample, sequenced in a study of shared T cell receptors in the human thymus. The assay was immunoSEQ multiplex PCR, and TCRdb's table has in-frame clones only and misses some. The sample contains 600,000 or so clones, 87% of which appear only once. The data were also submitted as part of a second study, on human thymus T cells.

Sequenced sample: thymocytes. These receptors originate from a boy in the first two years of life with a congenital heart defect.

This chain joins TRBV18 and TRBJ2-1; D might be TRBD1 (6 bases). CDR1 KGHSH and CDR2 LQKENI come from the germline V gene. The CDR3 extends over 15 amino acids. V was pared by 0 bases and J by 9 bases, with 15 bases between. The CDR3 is CASSPPEQGMSEQFF. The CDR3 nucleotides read TGTGCCAGCTCACCACCAGAACAGGGTATGAGTGAGCAGTTCTTC.

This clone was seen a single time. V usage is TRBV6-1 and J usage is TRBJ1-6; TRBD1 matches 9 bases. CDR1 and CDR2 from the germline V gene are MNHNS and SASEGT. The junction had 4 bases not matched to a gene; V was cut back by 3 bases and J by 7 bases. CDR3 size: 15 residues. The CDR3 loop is CASSDEDRGNSPLHF. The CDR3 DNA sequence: TGTGCCAGCAGTGACGAGGACAGGGGAAATTCACCCCTCCACTTT.

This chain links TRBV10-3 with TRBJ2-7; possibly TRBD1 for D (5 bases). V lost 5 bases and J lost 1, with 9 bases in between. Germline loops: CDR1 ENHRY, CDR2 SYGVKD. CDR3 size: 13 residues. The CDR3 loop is CAISQGDSYEQYF. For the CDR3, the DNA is TGTGCCATCAGTCAAGGGGATTCCTACGAGCAGTACTTC.

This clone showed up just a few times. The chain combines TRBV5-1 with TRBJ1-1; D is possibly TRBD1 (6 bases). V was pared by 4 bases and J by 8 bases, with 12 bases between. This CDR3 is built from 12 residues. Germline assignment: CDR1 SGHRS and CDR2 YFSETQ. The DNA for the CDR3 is TGCGCCAGCAGCCCATGGGGGACAGAAGCTTTCTTT. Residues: CASSPWGTEAFF.

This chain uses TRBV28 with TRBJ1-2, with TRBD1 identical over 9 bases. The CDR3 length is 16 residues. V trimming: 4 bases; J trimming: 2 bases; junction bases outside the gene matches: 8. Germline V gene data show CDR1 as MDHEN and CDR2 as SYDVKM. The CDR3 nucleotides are TGTGCCAGCAGTTCCGGGACAGGGAACTTAAACTATGGCTACACCTTC. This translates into CASSSGTGNLNYGYTF.

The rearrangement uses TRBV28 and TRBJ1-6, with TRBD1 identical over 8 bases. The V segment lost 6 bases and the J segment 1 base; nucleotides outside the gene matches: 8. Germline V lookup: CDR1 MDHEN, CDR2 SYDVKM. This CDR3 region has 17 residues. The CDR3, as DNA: TGTGCCAGCAGCCCACGGACAGGGTGTTCCTATAATTCACCCCTCCACTTT. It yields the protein CASSPRTGCSYNSPLHF.

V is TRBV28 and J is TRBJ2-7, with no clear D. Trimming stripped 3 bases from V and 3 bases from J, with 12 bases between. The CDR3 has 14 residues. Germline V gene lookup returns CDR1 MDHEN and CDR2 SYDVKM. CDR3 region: CASSFSAKYYEQYF. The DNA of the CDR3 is TGTGCCAGCAGTTTTTCTGCGAAATACTACGAGCAGTACTTC.

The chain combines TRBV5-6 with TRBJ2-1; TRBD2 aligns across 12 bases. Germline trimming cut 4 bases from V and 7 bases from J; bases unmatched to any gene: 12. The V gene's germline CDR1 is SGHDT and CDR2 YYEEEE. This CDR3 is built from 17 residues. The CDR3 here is CASSLAGGLGGYNEQFF. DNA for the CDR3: TGTGCCAGCAGCCTAGCGGGGGGGCTTGGAGGTTATAATGAGCAGTTCTTC.

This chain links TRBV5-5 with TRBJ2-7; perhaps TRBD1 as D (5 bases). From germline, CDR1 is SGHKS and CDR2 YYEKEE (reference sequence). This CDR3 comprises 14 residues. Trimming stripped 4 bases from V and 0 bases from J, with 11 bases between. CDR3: CASSAAGYSYEQYF. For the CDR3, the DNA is TGTGCCAGCAGCGCCGCAGGGTACTCCTACGAGCAGTACTTC.

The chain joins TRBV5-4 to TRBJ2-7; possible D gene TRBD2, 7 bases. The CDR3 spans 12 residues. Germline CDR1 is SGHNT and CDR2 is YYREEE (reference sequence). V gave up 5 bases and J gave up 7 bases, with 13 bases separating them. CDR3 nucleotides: TGTGCCAGCAGTCCCGCGGGGGCTGAGCAGTACTTC. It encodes CASSPAGAEQYF. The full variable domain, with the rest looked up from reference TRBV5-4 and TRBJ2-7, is ETGVTQSPTHLIKTRGQQVTLRCSSQSGHNTVSWYQQALGQGPQFIFQYYREEENGRGNFPPRFSGLQFPNYSSELNVNALELDDSALYLCASSPAGAEQYFGPGTRLTVT.

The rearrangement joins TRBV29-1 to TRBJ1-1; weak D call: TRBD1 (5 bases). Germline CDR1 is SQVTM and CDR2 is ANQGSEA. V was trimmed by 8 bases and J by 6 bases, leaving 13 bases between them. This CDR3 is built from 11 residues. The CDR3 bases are TGCAGCCCCGGGGGTGGGGCTGAAGCTTTCTTT. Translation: CSPGGGAEAFF.

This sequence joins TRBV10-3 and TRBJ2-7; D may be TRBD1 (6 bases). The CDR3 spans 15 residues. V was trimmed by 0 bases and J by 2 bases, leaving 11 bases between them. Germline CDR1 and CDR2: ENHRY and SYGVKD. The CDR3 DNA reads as TGTGCCATCAGTGAGTCGACAGGAGGTACCTACGAGCAGTACTTC. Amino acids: CAISESTGGTYEQYF.

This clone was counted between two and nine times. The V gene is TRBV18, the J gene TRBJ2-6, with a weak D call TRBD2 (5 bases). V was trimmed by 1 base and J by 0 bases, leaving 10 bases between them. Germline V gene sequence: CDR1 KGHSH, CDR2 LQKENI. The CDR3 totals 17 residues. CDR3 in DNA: TGTGCCAGCTCACCACAAAAGGAGGCCTCTGGGGCCAACGTCCTGACTTTC. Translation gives CASSPQKEASGANVLTF.

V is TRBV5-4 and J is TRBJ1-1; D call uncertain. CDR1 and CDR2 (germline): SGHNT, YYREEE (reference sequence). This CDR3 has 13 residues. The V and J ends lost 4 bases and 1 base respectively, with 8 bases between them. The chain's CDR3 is CASSGPSNTEAFF. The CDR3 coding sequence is TGTGCCAGCAGCGGCCCATCGAACACTGAAGCTTTCTTT.

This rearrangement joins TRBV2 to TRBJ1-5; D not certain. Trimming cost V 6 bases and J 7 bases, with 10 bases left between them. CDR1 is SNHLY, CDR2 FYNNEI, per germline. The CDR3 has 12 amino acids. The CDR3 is CASRATEQPQHF. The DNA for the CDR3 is TGTGCCAGCAGGGCAACGGAGCAGCCCCAGCATTTT.

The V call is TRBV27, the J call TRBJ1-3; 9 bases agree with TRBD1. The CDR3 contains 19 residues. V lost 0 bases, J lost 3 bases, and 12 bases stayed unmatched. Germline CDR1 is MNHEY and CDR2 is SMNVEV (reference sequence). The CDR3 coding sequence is TGTGCCAGCAGTTTATCGGACCCGGGACAGGGTATGAGTGGAAACACCATATATTTT. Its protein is CASSLSDPGQGMSGNTIYF.

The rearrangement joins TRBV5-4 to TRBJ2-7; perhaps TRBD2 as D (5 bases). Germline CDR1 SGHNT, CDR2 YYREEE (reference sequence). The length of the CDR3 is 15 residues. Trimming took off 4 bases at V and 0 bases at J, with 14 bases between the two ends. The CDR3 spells CASSTEASGSYEQYF. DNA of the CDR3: TGTGCCAGCAGCACGGAGGCTTCGGGCTCCTACGAGCAGTACTTC.

CDR3 residues: CASSLKRDRYNEQFF. CDR3 DNA: TGTGCCAGCAGCTTAAAGCGGGACCGCTACAATGAGCAGTTCTTC. The V call is TRBV7-4, the J call TRBJ2-1, with TRBD2 matching 7 bases. Germline lookup yields CDR1 SGHVT and CDR2 SQSDAQ. The J segment lost 3 bases and the V segment lost 2 bases, leaving 4 bases of the junction unmatched. The CDR3 has 15 amino acids.

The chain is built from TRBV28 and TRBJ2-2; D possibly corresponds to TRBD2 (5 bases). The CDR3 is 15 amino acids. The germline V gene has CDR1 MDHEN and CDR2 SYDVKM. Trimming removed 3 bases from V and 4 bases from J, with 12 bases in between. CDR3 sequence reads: CASSFEGHPTGELFF. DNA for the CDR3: TGTGCCAGCAGTTTTGAGGGCCACCCCACCGGGGAGCTGTTTTTT.

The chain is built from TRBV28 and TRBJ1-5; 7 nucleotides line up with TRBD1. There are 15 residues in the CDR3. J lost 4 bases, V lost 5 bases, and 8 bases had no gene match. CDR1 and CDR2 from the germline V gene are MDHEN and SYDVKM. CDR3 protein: CASSPLGTANQPQHF. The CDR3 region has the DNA TGTGCCAGCAGTCCCCTCGGGACAGCTAATCAGCCCCAGCATTTT.

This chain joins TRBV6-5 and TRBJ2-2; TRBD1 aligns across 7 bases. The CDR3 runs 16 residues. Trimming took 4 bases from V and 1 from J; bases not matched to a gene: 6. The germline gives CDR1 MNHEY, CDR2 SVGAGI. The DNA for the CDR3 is TGTGCCAGCAGTTTACCGGGACAGATGAACACCGGGGAGCTGTTTTTT. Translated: CASSLPGQMNTGELFF.

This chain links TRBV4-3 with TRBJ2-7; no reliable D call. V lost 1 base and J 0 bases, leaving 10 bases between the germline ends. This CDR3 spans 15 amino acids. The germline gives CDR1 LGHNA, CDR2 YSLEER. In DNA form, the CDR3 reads TGCGCCAGCAGCCAAGGCGGCCGGAGCTCCTACGAGCAGTACTTC. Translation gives CASSQGGRSSYEQYF.

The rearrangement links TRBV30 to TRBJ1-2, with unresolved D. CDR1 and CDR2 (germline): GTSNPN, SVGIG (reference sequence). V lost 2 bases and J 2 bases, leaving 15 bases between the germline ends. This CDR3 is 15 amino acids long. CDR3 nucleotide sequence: TGTGCCTGGAGTCTTCAGGCCCCGGGGAACTATGGCTACACCTTC. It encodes CAWSLQAPGNYGYTF.

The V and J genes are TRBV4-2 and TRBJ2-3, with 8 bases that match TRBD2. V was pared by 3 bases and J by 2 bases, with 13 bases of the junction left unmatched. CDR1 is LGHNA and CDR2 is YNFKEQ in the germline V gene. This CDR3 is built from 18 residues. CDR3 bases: TGTGCCAGCAGCCATCCCCGCGCCCAGCGGGGGATCACAGATACGCAGTATTTT. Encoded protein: CASSHPRAQRGITDTQYF.